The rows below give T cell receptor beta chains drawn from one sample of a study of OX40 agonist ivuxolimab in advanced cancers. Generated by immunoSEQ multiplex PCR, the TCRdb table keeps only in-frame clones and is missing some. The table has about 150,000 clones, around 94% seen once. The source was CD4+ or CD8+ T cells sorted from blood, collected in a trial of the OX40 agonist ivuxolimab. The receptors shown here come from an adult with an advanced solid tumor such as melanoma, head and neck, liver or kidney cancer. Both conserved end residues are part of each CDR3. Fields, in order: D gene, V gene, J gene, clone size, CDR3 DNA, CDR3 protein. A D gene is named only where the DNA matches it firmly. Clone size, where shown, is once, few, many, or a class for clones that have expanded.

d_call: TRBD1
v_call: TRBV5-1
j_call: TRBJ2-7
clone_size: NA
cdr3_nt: TGCGCCAGCAAACCGGGACAGGGACTCTACGAGCAGTACTTC
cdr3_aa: CASKPGQGLYEQYF

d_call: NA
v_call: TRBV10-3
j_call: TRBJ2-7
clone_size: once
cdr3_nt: TGTGCCATCAGTGAGTCCCAGGTCCCCCCCTACGGGCAGTACTTC
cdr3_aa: CAISESQVPPYGQYF

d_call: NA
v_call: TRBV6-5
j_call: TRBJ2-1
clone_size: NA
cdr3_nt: TGTGCCAGCAGTTACTCGATAGACTCCTACAATGAGCAGTTCTTC
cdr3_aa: CASSYSIDSYNEQFF

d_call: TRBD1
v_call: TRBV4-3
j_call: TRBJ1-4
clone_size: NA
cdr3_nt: TGCGCCAGCAGCCAAGAGGGGACAGGGAATGAAAAACTGTTTTTT
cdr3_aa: CASSQEGTGNEKLFF

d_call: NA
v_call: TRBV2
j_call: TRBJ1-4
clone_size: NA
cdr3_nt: TGTGCCAGCAGTGCACAGTGGCTCTCCCCTGAAAAACTGTTTTTT
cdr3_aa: CASSAQWLSPEKLFF

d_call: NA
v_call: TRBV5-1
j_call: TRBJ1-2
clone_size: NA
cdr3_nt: TGCGCCAGCAGCTTGCCAGGGTATGGCTACACCTTC
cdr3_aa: CASSLPGYGYTF

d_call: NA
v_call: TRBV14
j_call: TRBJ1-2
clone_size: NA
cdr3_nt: TGTGCCAGCAGCCAAGTGGCACATATCGCTGGCTACACCTTC
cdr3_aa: CASSQVAHIAGYTF

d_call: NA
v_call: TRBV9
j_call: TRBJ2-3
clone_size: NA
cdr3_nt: TGTGCCAGCAGCGTACATAGCACAGATACGCAGTATTTT
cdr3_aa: CASSVHSTDTQYF

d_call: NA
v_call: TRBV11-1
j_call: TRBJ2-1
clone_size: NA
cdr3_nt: TGTGCCAGCAGGGGCCTAGCGCAGCGATCCTACAATGAGCAGTTCTTC
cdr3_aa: CASRGLAQRSYNEQFF

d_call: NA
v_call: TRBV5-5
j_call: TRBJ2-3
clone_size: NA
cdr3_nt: TGTGCCAGCAGCTTGCGGGTCGGGAACACAGATACGCAGTATTTT
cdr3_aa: CASSLRVGNTDTQYF

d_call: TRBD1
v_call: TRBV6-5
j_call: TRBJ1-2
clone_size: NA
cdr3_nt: TGTGCCAGCAGTTACGGGACAGGCACCTATGGCTACACCTTC
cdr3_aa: CASSYGTGTYGYTF

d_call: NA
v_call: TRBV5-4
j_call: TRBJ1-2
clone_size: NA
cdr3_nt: TGTGCCAGCAGCTTGCAACAGAACTATGGCTACACCTTC
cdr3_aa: CASSLQQNYGYTF

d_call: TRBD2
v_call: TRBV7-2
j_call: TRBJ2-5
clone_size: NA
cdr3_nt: TGTGCCAGCAGCCTCAGCGGGGGGGCACGGTGGGAGACCCAGTACTTC
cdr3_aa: CASSLSGGARWETQYF

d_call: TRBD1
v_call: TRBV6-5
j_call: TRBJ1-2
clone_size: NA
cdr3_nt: TGTGCCAGCAGTTACCTCCGGGCAGGGGGCCCCTATGGCTACACCTTC
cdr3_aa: CASSYLRAGGPYGYTF

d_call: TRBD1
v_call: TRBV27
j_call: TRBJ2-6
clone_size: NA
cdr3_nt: TGTGCCAGCAGTCCGGGACAGGGGGCGCGAGGGGCCAACGTCCTGACTTTC
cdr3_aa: CASSPGQGARGANVLTF

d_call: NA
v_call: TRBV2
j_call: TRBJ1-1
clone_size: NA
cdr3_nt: TGTGCCAGCAGTGAATTGGGCCACACTGAAGCTTTCTTT
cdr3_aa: CASSELGHTEAFF

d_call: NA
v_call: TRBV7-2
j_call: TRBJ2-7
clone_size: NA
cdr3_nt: TGTGCCAGCAGCTTGGAGAGGTCCGGGCAGTACTTC
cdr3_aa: CASSLERSGQYF

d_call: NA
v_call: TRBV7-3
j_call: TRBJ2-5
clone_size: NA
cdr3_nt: TGTGCCAGCAGCTTAGGGTCTAGCTCGACCCAGTACTTC
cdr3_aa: CASSLGSSSTQYF

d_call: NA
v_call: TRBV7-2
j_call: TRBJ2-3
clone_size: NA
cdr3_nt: TGTGCCAGCAGCTTAGCGACCAGGACCGGTACAGATACGCAGTATTTT
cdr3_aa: CASSLATRTGTDTQYF

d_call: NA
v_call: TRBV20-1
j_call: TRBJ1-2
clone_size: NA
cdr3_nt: TGCAGTGCTAGAAGTCAGGGGGGCTACACCTTC
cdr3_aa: CSARSQGGYTF

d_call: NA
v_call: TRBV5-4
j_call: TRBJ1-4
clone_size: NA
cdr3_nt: TGTGCCAGCAGCTCCGGCACGGGGGAAAAACTGTTTTTT
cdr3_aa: CASSSGTGEKLFF

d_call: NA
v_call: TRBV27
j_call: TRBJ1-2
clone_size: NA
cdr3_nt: TGTGCCAGCAGTCCGCGCACAGGTAGCGGCTACACCTTC
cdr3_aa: CASSPRTGSGYTF

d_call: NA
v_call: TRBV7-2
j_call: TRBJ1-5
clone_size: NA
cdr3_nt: TGTGCCAGCAGCTCTTTCCCTAGGGGCCCCTTGGTCCAGCCCCAGCATTTT
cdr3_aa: CASSSFPRGPLVQPQHF

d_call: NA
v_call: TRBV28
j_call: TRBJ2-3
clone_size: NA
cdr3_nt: TGTGCCAGCAGTTCCAAGAGTCGGGATGGCACAGATACGCAGTATTTT
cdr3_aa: CASSSKSRDGTDTQYF

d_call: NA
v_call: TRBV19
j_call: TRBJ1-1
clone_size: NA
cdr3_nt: TGTGCCAGTAGTATGGGAGGGGCGAACACTGAAGCTTTCTTT
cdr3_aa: CASSMGGANTEAFF

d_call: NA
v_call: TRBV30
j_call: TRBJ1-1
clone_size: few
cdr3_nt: TGTGCCTGGAGTTTCCCACATCCCCTAAATGAAGCTTTCTTT
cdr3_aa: CAWSFPHPLNEAFF

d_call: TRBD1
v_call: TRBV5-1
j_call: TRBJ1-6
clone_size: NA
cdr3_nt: TGCGCCAGCACTCCGGGACAGATTAATTCACCCCTCCACTTT
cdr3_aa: CASTPGQINSPLHF

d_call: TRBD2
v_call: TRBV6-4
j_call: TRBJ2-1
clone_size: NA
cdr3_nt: TGTGCCACCAGTAGCGGGAGCTCGTTGAATGAGCAGTTCTTC
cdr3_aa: CATSSGSSLNEQFF

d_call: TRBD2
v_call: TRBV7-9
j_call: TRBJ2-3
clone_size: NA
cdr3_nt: TGTGCCAGGTCGGGGGGGAGCACAGATACGCAGTATTTT
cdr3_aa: CARSGGSTDTQYF

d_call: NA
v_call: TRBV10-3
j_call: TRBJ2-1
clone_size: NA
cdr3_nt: TGTGCCATCAGTCCAGGACAGAGCCCATACAATGAGCAGTTCTTC
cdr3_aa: CAISPGQSPYNEQFF

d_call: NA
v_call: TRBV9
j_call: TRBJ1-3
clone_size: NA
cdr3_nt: TGTGCCAGCAGCGTAGCTGCAGGCGTGCCTGGAAACACCATATATTTT
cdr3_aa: CASSVAAGVPGNTIYF

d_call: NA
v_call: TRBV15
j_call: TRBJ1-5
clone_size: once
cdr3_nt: TGTGCCACCAGCAGAGATCGGAGGGCCCAGCATTTT
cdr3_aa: CATSRDRRAQHF

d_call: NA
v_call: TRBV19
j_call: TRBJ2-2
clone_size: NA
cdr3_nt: TGTGCCAGTAGTATAGAGAGGGGGGCCGGGGAGCTGTTTTTT
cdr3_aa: CASSIERGAGELFF

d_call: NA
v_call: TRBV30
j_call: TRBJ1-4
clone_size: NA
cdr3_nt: TGTGCCTGGAGTCGACTATACAGGGAGGGAGAAAAACTGTTTTTT
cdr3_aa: CAWSRLYREGEKLFF

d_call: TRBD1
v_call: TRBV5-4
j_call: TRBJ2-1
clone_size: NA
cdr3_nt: TGTGCCAGCAGCTCGGCCGGGACAGGGACCTACAATGAGCAGTTCTTC
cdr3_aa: CASSSAGTGTYNEQFF

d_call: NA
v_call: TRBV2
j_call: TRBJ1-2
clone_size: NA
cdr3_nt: TGTGCCGGACAGACCGTCTACGGCTACACCTTC
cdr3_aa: CAGQTVYGYTF

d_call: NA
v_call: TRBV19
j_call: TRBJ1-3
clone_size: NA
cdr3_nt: TGTGCCAGTAATGGGGGCCTCTCTGGAAACACCATATATTTT
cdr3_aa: CASNGGLSGNTIYF

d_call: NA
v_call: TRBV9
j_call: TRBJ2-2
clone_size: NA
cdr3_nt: TGTGCCAGCAGCGTAGAGGCAGCCGGGGAGCTGTTTTTT
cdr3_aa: CASSVEAAGELFF

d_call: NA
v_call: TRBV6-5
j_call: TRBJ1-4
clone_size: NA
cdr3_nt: TGTGCCAGCACCTCGGACCTACTTCTTGGTGAAAAACTGTTTTTT
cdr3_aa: CASTSDLLLGEKLFF

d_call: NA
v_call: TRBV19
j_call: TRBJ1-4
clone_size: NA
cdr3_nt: TGTGCCAGTAGTCTCCGGGACCTTAATGAAAAACTGTTTTTT
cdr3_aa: CASSLRDLNEKLFF

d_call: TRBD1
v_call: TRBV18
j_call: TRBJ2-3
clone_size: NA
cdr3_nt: TGTGCCAGCTCACCTCCGGGACAGGGTTACCATACGCAGTATTTT
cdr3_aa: CASSPPGQGYHTQYF

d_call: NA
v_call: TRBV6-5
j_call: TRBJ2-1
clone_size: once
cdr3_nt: TGTGCCAGCCGAATTGGGGCAGGGAGTGAGCAGTTCTTC
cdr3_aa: CASRIGAGSEQFF

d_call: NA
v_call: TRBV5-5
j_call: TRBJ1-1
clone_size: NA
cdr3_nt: TGTGCCAGCAGCTTGCGTTCGGGGAACACTGAAGCTTTCTTT
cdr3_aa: CASSLRSGNTEAFF

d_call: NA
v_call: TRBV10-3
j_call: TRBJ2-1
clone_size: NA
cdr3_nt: TGTGCCATCAGTGAGACCCCCTACAATGAGCAGTTCTTC
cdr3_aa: CAISETPYNEQFF

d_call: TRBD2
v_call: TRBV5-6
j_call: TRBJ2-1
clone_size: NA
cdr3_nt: TGTGCCAGCAGGCGCGGGAGCAGCTCCTACAATGAGCAGTTCTTC
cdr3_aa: CASRRGSSSYNEQFF

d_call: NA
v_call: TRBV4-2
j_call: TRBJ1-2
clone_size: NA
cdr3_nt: TGTGCCAGCCTACAGCGGGGAGATGGCTACACCTTC
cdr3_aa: CASLQRGDGYTF